The next 2 T cell receptor beta chains were all read from a single sample in a study of a mutant IDH1 vaccine in newly diagnosed glioma. Sequenced by immunoSEQ multiplex PCR; TCRdb stores in-frame clones only, minus some. The data show 35,000 to 40,000 clones, roughly 92% seen once. Time point in this sample: baseline, week 1 (first vaccination visit). Stated treatment: pre-vaccination baseline after standard-of-care therapy. Sequencing used PBMCs, obtained from a glioma patient treated with radiotherapy, temozolomide or both. These TCRs come from a man between 18 and 35 years old with glioma.

This chain connects TRBV7-9 to TRBJ1-4; D perhaps matches TRBD1 (6 bases). V was pared by 2 bases and J by 3 bases, with 16 bases between. Looked up from germline, CDR1 is SEHNR and CDR2 is FQNEAQ (reference sequence). The CDR3 is made up of 17 amino acids. CDR3 coding DNA: TGTGCCAGCAGCTTATTGGGGGGCGCGGGACCTAATGAAAAACTGTTTTTT. Encoded protein: CASSLLGGAGPNEKLFF.

The chain joins TRBV4-2 to TRBJ2-2; D might be TRBD1 or TRBD2, each matching 5 bases. Germline-derived CDR1 and CDR2 are LGHNA and YNFKEQ. The CDR3 spans 17 residues. Trimming shortened V by 2 bases and J by 2 bases, and 15 bases separated the two germline ends. CDR3 sequence (DNA): TGTGCCAGCAGCCAATTGGGACGGACAACTAACACCGGGGAGCTGTTTTTT. Its protein product is CASSQLGRTTNTGELFF.